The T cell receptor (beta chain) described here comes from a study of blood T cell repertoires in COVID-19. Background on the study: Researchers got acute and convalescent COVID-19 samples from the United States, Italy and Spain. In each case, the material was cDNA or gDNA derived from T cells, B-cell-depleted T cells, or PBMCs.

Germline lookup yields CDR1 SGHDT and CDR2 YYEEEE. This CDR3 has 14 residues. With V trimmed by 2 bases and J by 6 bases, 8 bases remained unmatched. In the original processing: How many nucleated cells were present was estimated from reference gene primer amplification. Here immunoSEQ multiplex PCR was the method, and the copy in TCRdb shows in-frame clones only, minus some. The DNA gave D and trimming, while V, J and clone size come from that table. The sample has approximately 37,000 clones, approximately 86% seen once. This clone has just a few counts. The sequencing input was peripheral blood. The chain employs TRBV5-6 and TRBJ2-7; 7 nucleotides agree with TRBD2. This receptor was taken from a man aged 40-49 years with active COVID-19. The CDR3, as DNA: TGTGCCAGCAGCTTTGAGACTAGCTTCTTCGAGCAGTACTTC. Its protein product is CASSFETSFFEQYF.